The 11 T cell receptor beta chains in this list originate from one sample, sequenced in a study of regulatory T cells in long-lasting Graves disease (dated by TCRdb to about 2021). To prepare the library, multiplex PCR was applied. TCRdb shows the sequencer as Illumina HiSeq 4000. iRepertoire HTBI primers and Arm-PCR amplification of CDR3 regions were used to construct TCR beta libraries. TCRdb redid the processing of the public reads, applying fastp at Q25 and MiXCR, and retained in-frame beta chains. For every CDR3 protein sequence, its rows merge into one entry that carries the most common genes and DNA. The sample data list 400,000 to 550,000 distinct CDR3 sequences, and approximately 16% of these were observed just once. About 25% of the sample is in the top ten clones. Read against the paper, the sample's time point label means: newly diagnosed GD, antithyroid drugs for less than 3 months. RNA was extracted from PBMCs in TRIzol for both TCR sequencing and RNA sequencing.

This sample also belongs to another study, concerning T cells in Graves' hyperthyroidism and ophthalmopathy.

Material: peripheral blood mononuclear cells (PBMCs), obtained at new diagnosis, from a patient treated with antithyroid drugs. The receptors stem from a woman younger than 35 with Graves disease. Donor details come from another sample of the same person, matched by shared clones.

This clonotype occurred a few times. The V gene is TRBV24-1, the J gene TRBJ2-5; 8 bases are a match to TRBD1. The junction had 9 bases not matched to a gene; V was cut back by 5 bases and J by 5 bases. Germline lookup yields CDR1 KGHDR and CDR2 SFDVKD. The CDR3 covers 15 residues. The CDR3 nucleotides are TGTGCCACCAGTGTCCTGGGGACAGGCGTTGAGACCCAGTACTTC. Translated: CATSVLGTGVETQYF.

Note on this clonotype: Because the CDR3 is missing its conserved closing phenylalanine or tryptophan, this is likely a read error. Because the CDR3's place on the DNA is in doubt, the DNA is left out and the CDR3 is given as listed by TCRdb. The CDR3: CASSLAWGLATTYEEYL. This chain uses TRBV5-1 with TRBJ2-7; TRBD2 is taken as the D call from the table, unchecked against the DNA. The CDR3 extends over 17 residues, inclusive of both ends. Germline CDR1 and CDR2: SGHRS and YFSETQ.

This clonotype was counted a few times. A read error may explain this, as a much larger clone is one base away. The V and J genes are TRBV28 and TRBJ2-2, with a weak D call TRBD2 (6 bases). The CDR3 covers 17 residues. From germline, CDR1 is MDHEN and CDR2 SYDVKM. CDR3 residues: CAGSSFAGPRNTGELFF. As DNA, the CDR3 is TGTGCCGGCAGTTCTTTCGCGGGACCAAGGAACACCGGGGAGCTGTTTTTT. Filled out from reference TRBV28 and TRBJ2-2, the complete variable domain reads DVKVTQSSRYLVKRTGEKVFLECVQDMDHENMFWYRQDPGLGLRLIYFSYDVKMKEKGDIPEGYSVSREKKERFSLILESASTNQTSMYLCAGSSFAGPRNTGELFFGEGSRLTVL.

This clonotype was picked up many times. The genes are TRBV3-1 and TRBJ1-5, with 7 bases matching TRBD1. The CDR3 has 16 residues. Germline lookup yields CDR1 LGHDT and CDR2 YNNKEL (reference sequence). The V and J ends lost 1 base and 5 bases, in that order; junction bases with no gene match: 8. The CDR3 protein is CASSQGQGPVDQPQHF. The CDR3 region has the DNA TGTGCCAGCAGCCAAGGACAGGGTCCGGTTGATCAGCCCCAGCATTTT.

The J gene is TRBJ2-5, the V gene TRBV5-1; TRBD2 matches at 11 bases. CDR1 SGHRS and CDR2 YFSETQ come from the germline V gene. The J segment lost 1 base and the V segment lost 6 bases, leaving 5 bases of the junction unmatched. The CDR3 covers 15 residues. The CDR3 DNA is TGCGCCAGCAACCCTGGGACTAGCGGCCAAGAGACCCAGTACTTC. Translation: CASNPGTSGQETQYF.

CDR3 sequence reads: CASRLAGLPIGEQFF. The CDR3 DNA is TGTGCCAGCAGATTAGCGGGACTCCCCATTGGTGAGCAGTTCTTC. The chain uses TRBV27 and TRBJ2-1; 8 positions match TRBD2. Per the germline V gene, CDR1 is MNHEY and CDR2 is SMNVEV (reference sequence). The CDR3 length is 15 residues. The V gene end was trimmed by 6 bases and the J gene end by 9 bases; junction bases not matched to a gene: 13.

This clonotype was seen many times. V is TRBV5-4 and J is TRBJ2-1; no clear D. CDR3 size: 11 residues. The V gene lost 0 bases and the J gene lost 12 bases, with 7 bases spanning the gap. CDR1 is SGHNT, CDR2 YYREEE, per germline (reference sequence). CDR3 amino acids: CASSLGSAQFF. CDR3 DNA sequence: TGTGCCAGCAGCTTGGGGAGTGCGCAGTTCTTC.

This clonotype was counted between two and nine times. The CDR3 nucleotides read TGCAGTGCTAGTCCCTACACAGATACGCAGTATTTT. This translates into CSASPYTDTQYF. V gene TRBV20-1 combines with J gene TRBJ2-3; D ambiguous. The ends were cut back, 3 bases at V and 2 bases at J, with 6 bases in the middle. CDR1 is DFQATT and CDR2 is SNEGSKA in the germline V gene (reference sequence). This CDR3 region has 12 residues.

Comments on this clonotype: A read error may explain this, as a much larger clone is one base away. This chain uses TRBV7-2 with TRBJ2-3, with 16 bases aligning to TRBD2. There are 17 residues in the CDR3. The trim removed 5 bases at V and 0 bases at J, leaving 2 bases unmatched. CDR1 is SGHTA and CDR2 is FQGNSA in the germline V gene. In nucleotides, the CDR3 is TGTACCAGCAGCCGGGGACTAGCGGGAGGGAGCACAGATACGCAGTATTTT. This translates into CTSSRGLAGGSTDTQYF.

The chain combines TRBV3-1 with TRBJ2-5; possibly TRBD2 for D (5 bases). CDR1 and CDR2 (germline): LGHDT, YNNKEL (reference sequence). The CDR3 length is 15 residues. V gave up 4 bases and J gave up 6 bases, with 18 bases separating them. The CDR3: CASSLLAVGEKTQYF. The CDR3 DNA follows: TGTGCCAGCAGCCTCCTGGCAGTCGGGGAGAAGACCCAGTACTTC.

This clonotype was observed at least ten times. The rearrangement links TRBV3-1 to TRBJ2-1; maybe TRBD2 (5 bases). CDR1 and CDR2 (germline): LGHDT, YNNKEL (reference sequence). The CDR3 totals 16 residues. The V and J ends lost 5 bases and 8 bases respectively, with 22 bases between them. CDR3: CASSDRTRTSSDEQFF. CDR3 sequence (DNA): TGTGCCAGCAGCGACCGAACTAGAACCTCAAGTGATGAGCAGTTCTTC.